This TCR beta chain was identified in a study of metastatic and nonmetastatic thyroid tumors. Across the study: Across blood and tumor or nodule tissue, repertoires from malignant and benign thyroid patients were compared with one another. Overall study results and limits: Reportedly, malignant thyroid tumors had significantly higher TCR beta diversity than benign nodules, in blood and tumor.

A remark on this clone: What it recognizes is unknown.

Thyroid surgery had not been preceded by any treatment in any patient. As handled by the study authors: For papillary thyroid cancer, a distant-metastasis classifier was constructed from CDR3 differences observed across clinicopathological groups. Using MiXCR, TCRdb reanalyzed the PCR reads. V and J calls and clone size were set by TCRdb, not the authors. The data show about 4,400 clones, around 35% seen once. Germline assignment: CDR1 MNHNS and CDR2 SASEGT. The V end was cut by 3 bases, the J end by 5 bases, with 14 bases between. The CDR3 spans 16 residues. The chain uses TRBV6-1 and TRBJ1-6; no definite D call. The clonotype originates from a male donor with papillary thyroid cancer or a benign thyroid nodule (not recorded which). Some clones in this sample may be carry-over from other donors' samples. The material sequenced was adjacent normal tissue. The CDR3 here is CASSESAAKHNSPLHF. CDR3 sequence (DNA): TGTGCCAGCAGTGAGTCGGCCGCCAAACATAATTCACCCCTCCACTTT.